This T cell receptor (beta chain) comes out of a study of Tregs in tolerant kidney transplant recipients (dated by TCRdb to the late 2010s). In terms of the full investigation: The transplants used related donors along with nonmyeloablative bone marrow transplantation, and in the human trials mixed chimerism was transient. The study applied TCRbeta sequencing to find donor-specific regulatory T cells before combined kidney and bone marrow transplantation and then followed those same cells after transplant.

A word on this clone: Its cognate antigen has yet to be identified. One base away there is no much larger clone; base qualities are not given.

Genomic DNA was extracted from sorted cells with the QIAGEN DNeasy Blood and Tissue Kit for TCRbeta CDR3 sequencing. High-throughput TCRbeta CDR3 sequencing was carried out commercially through immunoSEQ, with PCR amplification with bias correction and internal controls included. The study's processing was this. Unique productive TCRbeta sequences were defined by CDR3 nucleotide sequence where primers matched, otherwise by CDR3 amino acid sequence with Vbeta and Jbeta genes. Sorting error was corrected by removing sequences shared between sorted populations at a frequency ratio of 2:1 or less, and the remaining shared sequences were assigned to the higher population. Donor-reactive sequences were defined as at least 5-fold expanded in CFSE-low cells versus unstimulated cells, with frequency of at least 0.01% in CFSE-low cells. Repertoire divergence was quantified by Jensen-Shannon divergence calculated from the top 100 TCRbeta sequences ranked by frequency. For any sample with multiple sequencing runs, sorting error was corrected in each run separately before the runs were pooled. TCRdb carries this immuneACCESS record with in-frame sequences only. Its versions omit some clonotypes, under half of them owing to an unresolved V gene in the studies checked, with the rest unexplained. The DNA gave D and trimming, while V, J and clone size come from that table. In this sample the table shows roughly 80,000 clones, more than 95% of which occur a single time. The ten most abundant clones make up about 0.61% of the sample.

The time point label for this specimen denotes: blood sample drawn before combined kidney and bone marrow transplant. Unstimulated Tregs (CD4+CD25+CD127-), CD4+ non-Tregs (CD4+CD25-), CD4 and CD8 cells were FACS-sorted from thawed PBMCs. The patients were a few recipients of combined kidney and bone marrow transplants from the ITN036ST trial, and samples were available only from these trial subjects. Healthy control blood was processed to PBMCs by Ficoll density gradient and cryopreserved, and patient PBMCs were collected before and after transplant. On the study overall, not on this receptor specifically: Donor-specific Treg expansion exceeded global Treg expansion in tolerant patients, suggesting antigen-driven rather than nonspecific expansion. Because the study included only a small number of patients, the results must be confirmed in larger populations and under other immunosuppression protocols. For some patients the PCR primers changed over time, which made it impossible to compare the samples from those patients at the nucleotide level. The most biologically relevant and donor-specific TCRbeta repertoire appeared to be identified by expanding Tregs with activated donor B cells. Biological reproducibility was not examined directly, but technical replication error appeared to be minimal.

The germline V gene (reference sequence) provides CDR1 GTSNPN and CDR2 SVGIG. Including the terminal cysteine and phenylalanine, the CDR3 comprises 14 residues. Left in the record is the CDR3 DNA by itself, 42 bases read in frame from the first base. V gives up 0 bases and J gives up 0 bases, and the segment between their germline ends measures 6 bases. The rearranged chain carries TRBV30 and TRBJ1-5; no confident D gene assignment can be made. The specimen comprised CD4+ T cells from blood, sampled before the transplant. The TCR sequence derives from a human donor who received a combined kidney and bone marrow transplant. The DNA is as follows: TGTGCCTGGAGTGTACTCTATAGCAATCAGCCCCAGCATTTT. Translated, this is CAWSVLYSNQPQHF. The variable domain in full, with residues beyond the CDR3 obtained from the reference TRBV30 and TRBJ1-5 genes, is SQTIHQWPATLVQPVGSPLSLECTVEGTSNPNLYWYRQAAGRGLQLLFYSVGIGQISSEVPQNLSASRPQDRQFILSSKKLLLSDSGFYLCAWSVLYSNQPQHFGDGTRLSIL.